The rows below give T cell receptor beta chains drawn from one sample of a study of control samples from healthy donors and cancer patients. This table comes from immunoSEQ multiplex PCR, and its TCRdb copy is limited to in-frame clones, with some not included. Of roughly 160,000 clones listed, roughly 94% are singletons. Material for sequencing was PBMCs. The receptor source for this set is a man aged 55 to 69 with colorectal cancer. Both conserved end residues are trimmed from each CDR3. Fields, in order: V gene, D gene, CDR3 protein. A D gene is named only where the DNA matches it firmly.

TRBV9 | NA | ASSSPGRGGYGYT
TRBV6-6 | TRBD1 | ASSYGQGVGNQPQH
TRBV7-8 | NA | ASSESRITDNEQF
TRBV19 | NA | ASSAQTAMNTEAF
TRBV24-1 | TRBD1 | ATSDLGTGEGTQY
TRBV10-1 | NA | ASSDIPNIINTEAF
TRBV4-3 | NA | ASSQALGGGYGYT
TRBV2 | NA | ASSEAGTEAF
TRBV6-2/TRBV6-3 | NA | ASSLRQETQY
TRBV12-3/TRBV12-4 | NA | ASSFTSGREAF
TRBV6-6 | TRBD1 | ASSLSTGEQPQH
TRBV29-1 | NA | SVYGNTEAF
TRBV7-9 | NA | ASSPAKGHLNTEAF
TRBV27 | TRBD2 | ASSSGGAGVNEQF
TRBV15 | NA | ATSLQGPGELF
TRBV5-1 | TRBD1 | ASSPGTGKNTEAF
TRBV6-2/TRBV6-3 | NA | ASSPGRYGNQPQH
TRBV7-2 | NA | ASTAGVMNTEAF
TRBV2 | TRBD1 | ASRWTGDNQPQH
TRBV15 | NA | ATSRDGGSGNTIY
TRBV18 | NA | ASSPQANNEKLF
TRBV3-1/TRBV3-2 | NA | ASSLYTEAF
TRBV30 | NA | AWSINYGYT
TRBV2 | NA | ASSEPTDSANLGTDTQY
TRBV7-2 | TRBD1 | ASSPGQGKAF
TRBV6-5 | NA | ASIGGTSYEQY
TRBV19 | TRBD1 | ASSSPPTGTEKLF
TRBV5-8 | TRBD2 | ASSFWRTSGDTGELF
TRBV7-9 | TRBD1 | ASSIPGQVNEQF
TRBV3-1/TRBV3-2 | TRBD1 | ASSQDRTGGGRYGYT
TRBV18 | NA | ASSPLEQETQY
TRBV27 | NA | ASSPLVGSEAF
TRBV29-1 | NA | SVEEQGISTDTQY
TRBV2 | NA | ASSVAGNTEAF
TRBV7-6 | TRBD2 | ASSAAGRGELYEQY
TRBV6-5 | NA | ASRKQGVGPYTQY
TRBV28 | TRBD1 | ASSPTGSDEQF
TRBV30 | NA | ACNRQGGRETQY
TRBV24-1 | NA | ATSGGSYEQY
TRBV9 | NA | ASSVVGSGTDTQY
TRBV6-5 | NA | ASSYGGTNTEAF
TRBV7-9 | TRBD1 | ASSNGQGRVTEAF
TRBV2 | TRBD2 | ASKASGAHHEQY
TRBV19 | TRBD2 | ASSIGGLAGQETQY